This T cell receptor (beta chain) was observed in a study of pediatric ulcerative colitis. The CDR3 is made up of 20 amino acids. CDR1 and CDR2 (germline): SGHAT, FQNNGV. The V end was cut by 0 bases, the J end by 5 bases, with 28 bases between. One to two pinch biopsies were taken from the rectum during colonoscopy. Sequencing used immunoSEQ multiplex PCR; TCRdb keeps in-frame clones, though not all of them. The sample holds 17,000 or so clones; 74% are singletons and the top ten take about 3.5%. What was sequenced was gut tissue. The V call is TRBV11-2, the J call TRBJ2-5; a possible D gene is TRBD1 (6 bases). This TCR was recovered from a girl aged 5-17 years with moderate ulcerative colitis. The CDR3 DNA reads TGTGCCAGCAGCTTAGATGCCTGGGCCAGCAGGGGCGGGCCAGGGGAGACCCAGTACTTC. It specifies CASSLDAWASRGGPGETQYF.